This T cell receptor (beta chain) was sequenced in a study of siplizumab effects on memory and regulatory T cells. Study findings and constraints: Controls had more than 25% Treg-derived mappable alloreactive CD4+ clones on average, versus approximately 70% with siplizumab. In siplizumab cultures, the suppressive function of proliferating Tregs remained unconfirmed.

As for this clone: What it binds is unknown.

The V gene's germline CDR1 is SGHTA and CDR2 FQGTGA. V was clipped by 5 bases and J by 3 bases; unmatched bases: 5. The CDR3 length is 15 residues. Around 9.1 x 10^4 TCR templates per sample were sequenced. Sequencing used immunoSEQ multiplex PCR; TCRdb keeps in-frame clones, though not all of them. The sample comprises 80,000 to 130,000 clones, approximately 91% of which are singletons, and 2.6% rests with the top ten. The sequence came from a human donor in good health. Some clones in this sample may be carry-over from other donors' samples. Sequencing was performed on CD4+ T cells sorted from blood. The chain combines TRBV7-3 with TRBJ2-1, with 9 bases identical to TRBD1. The CDR3 DNA is TGTGCCAGCAGCCCAAAGGACAGGGGCTACAATGAGCAGTTCTTC. Encoded protein: CASSPKDRGYNEQFF.